This T cell receptor beta chain is from a study of T cell responses to AZD1222 COVID-19 vaccine (dated by TCRdb to 2020 to 2022). Background on the whole study: AZD1222 recipients whose second dose came at about 4 weeks and those whose second dose came at about 12 weeks were combined into one group, since spike-specific TCR depth and breadth did not differ between the two schedules. TCR sequencing was performed for roughly 250 trial participants, of whom around 200 were given two doses of AZD1222 and some 26 were given two doses of MenACWY control vaccine. Trial participants were enrolled by age into subgroups of 18-55, 56-69 and 70-plus years, and about 150, 27 and 61 TCR-sequenced participants, respectively, were included in these subgroups.

The CDR3 regions of human TCRbeta chains were analyzed by immunosequencing. Per the source publication's procedure: Repertoire TCRs were checked for matches against a reference library of SARS-CoV-2-specific TCRs that had been generated using the MIRA antigen-specificity platform. Breadth was defined as the fraction of unique TCRs that were SARS-CoV-2-associated. Depth was defined as the fraction of total T cells that were SARS-CoV-2-associated. Using the MIRA data, each spike-specific TCR was mapped to the spike region that the TCR reacts to and placed in a CD4 or CD8 class. Log10-transformed breadth and depth values were compared by one-way ANOVA with Sidak's multiple comparisons tests. The table comes from immuneACCESS by way of TCRdb, which keeps in-frame sequences with V and J called. Part of the clones is missing from these tables; in studies checked, under half for an unresolved V gene and the rest for unknown reasons. V and J calls and clone size are as listed in that table; D and trimming were resolved from the DNA. Across this sample there are around 100,000 clones, with roughly 85% seen only once. The top ten clonotypes cover about 6% of the sample.

Explained via the paper, the time point label denotes: baseline before first vaccination. Samples from vaccinated people were obtained from the UK trials COV001 and COV002, which included a single-blind randomized controlled phase 2/3 trial of AZD1222 (ChAdOx1 nCoV-19) in healthy adults. Trial participant PBMC samples were collected at day 0 and day 28 after the second dose for TCRbeta chain sequencing. In the case of this clone: There is no known antigen for this receptor. Base qualities are not recorded, but no much larger clone differs from it by a single base.

The paper's findings and limits, for the study overall: Epitopes outside the regions mutated in the B.1.351 and B.1.1.7 variants were reportedly recognized by nearly half of the unique spike-specific TCRs. A significant rise in spike-specific TCR breadth and depth was observed after two AZD1222 doses relative to day 0 and relative to MenACWY recipients. Participants were mostly white British, with more females than males. The authors suggested clonal diversity may have been underestimated. Conclusions about previously exposed vaccinees are limited, since just a handful of AZD1222 recipients were seropositive for SARS-CoV-2 at baseline. CD4 TCRs associated with the vaccine covered the entire spike protein, and the dominant responses were in regions 160-218 and 743-854. Because no samples from the day 14 peak response were available, repertoires could be characterized only after the peak T cell response. The 56-69-year group was small, and its depth increase did not reach significance, likely because of low power.

The CDR3 holds 16 amino acids from the cysteine to the phenylalanine. The kept DNA is CDR3 alone, 48 bases in frame from the first base. The germline V gene provides CDR1 ENHRY and CDR2 SYGVKD. For this chain, trimming is 2 bases at the V end and 6 bases at the J end, and the number of junction bases without a gene match is 10. Material: peripheral blood, obtained on day 0 of AZD1222 vaccination. The sequence joins TRBV10-3 to TRBJ2-1, with TRBD2 matching 7 junction bases. The TCR was taken from an adult in good health. The DNA sequence is given as TGTGCCATCAGTGAGCAATCCGGGACTACCGTCAATGAGCAGTTCTTC. This gives the protein CAISEQSGTTVNEQFF.